One and the same sample provided the 29 T cell receptor beta chains below, sequenced in a study of cytomegalovirus exposure and HLA in healthy donors. Vbeta (60) and Jbeta (13) primers were used in the PCR. Generated by immunoSEQ multiplex PCR, the TCRdb table keeps only in-frame clones and is missing some. The table lists about 140,000 clones, more than 70% of them singletons. The source material was PBMCs. These TCRs come from a man between 40 and 49 years old in good health and CMV-seronegative.

This sequence joins TRBV5-5 and TRBJ2-7; 8 positions match TRBD1. This CDR3 contains 14 residues. Germline V gene sequence: CDR1 SGHKS, CDR2 YYEKEE (reference sequence). The trim removed 2 bases at V and 1 base at J, leaving 2 bases unmatched. CDR3: CASSFGQGSYEQYF. The CDR3 DNA is TGTGCCAGCAGCTTTGGACAGGGATCCTACGAGCAGTACTTC.

Concerning this clone itself: Other DNA variants within this sample encode the same CDR3. The chain links TRBV5-1 to TRBJ1-6; a possible D gene is TRBD1 (5 bases). The CDR3 totals 15 residues. V was trimmed by 4 bases and J by 7 bases, leaving 15 bases between them. Germline V gives CDR1 SGHRS, CDR2 YFSETQ. The CDR3 nucleotides are TGCGCCAGCAGCGGGGGGACGGGGGGAAATTCACCCCTCCACTTT. Residues: CASSGGTGGNSPLHF.

A few counts support this clone. V usage is TRBV6-6 and J usage is TRBJ1-5; no reliable D call. CDR1 is MNHNY, CDR2 SVGAGI, per germline (reference sequence). V was clipped by 2 bases and J by 7 bases, with 15 bases between them. There are 15 residues in the CDR3. CDR3 amino acids: CASSYGSRGSQPQHF. Here the CDR3 DNA reads TGTGCCAGCAGTTACGGGAGCAGAGGTTCCCAGCCCCAGCATTTT.

This clone was recorded once. The chain uses TRBV5-4 and TRBJ1-2, with D possibly being TRBD1 (6 bases). The V and J ends lost 3 bases and 5 bases respectively, with 17 bases between them. The germline V gene encodes CDR1 SGHNT and CDR2 YYREEE (reference sequence). The CDR3 totals 15 residues. DNA for the CDR3: TGTGCCAGCAGCTCGGGGGGCCCGGTCGAGTATGGCTACACCTTC. It specifies CASSSGGPVEYGYTF.

CDR3 amino acids: CASSRGYEQYF. CDR3 nucleotide sequence: TGTGCCAGCAGTCGGGGGTACGAGCAGTACTTC. This chain uses TRBV27 with TRBJ2-7; possible D gene TRBD2, 6 bases. The CDR3 consists of 11 residues. The V gene's germline CDR1 is MNHEY and CDR2 SMNVEV (reference sequence). Trimming left V 5 bases short and J 4 bases short, with 6 bases between.

This clone came up once. The chain links TRBV9 to TRBJ2-7; D possibly corresponds to TRBD1 (5 bases). V was cut by 0 bases and J by 2 bases, with 12 bases left in between. CDR3 size: 15 residues. Germline values: CDR1 SGDLS, CDR2 YYNGEE. The CDR3 here is CASSVAWGLTYEQYF. The CDR3 DNA follows: TGTGCCAGCAGCGTAGCCTGGGGCCTCACCTACGAGCAGTACTTC.

There are a few counts of this clone. V is TRBV18 and J is TRBJ2-7, with TRBD1 matching 11 bases. The germline CDR1 and CDR2 sequences are KGHSH and LQKENI. This CDR3 spans 17 amino acids. V dropped 6 bases and J dropped 5; count of bases not matched to a gene: 15. The CDR3 DNA follows: TGTGCCAGCTCTCATACAACCGGGACAGGGGGTGGCAACGAGCAGTACTTC. Translation gives CASSHTTGTGGGNEQYF.

The V call is TRBV6-5, the J call TRBJ1-4; a possible D gene is TRBD1 (5 bases). CDR1 and CDR2 (germline): MNHEY, SVGAGI. This CDR3 has 13 residues. Deletions cut 6 bases from V and 3 bases from J, with 8 bases between. CDR3 region: CASSRGANEKLFF. The CDR3 DNA reads as TGTGCCAGCAGCCGGGGGGCTAATGAAAAACTGTTTTTT.

This sequence joins TRBV27 and TRBJ1-5; 7 bases map to TRBD1. Looked up from germline, CDR1 is MNHEY and CDR2 is SMNVEV (reference sequence). J was trimmed by 6 bases and V by 4 bases; bases with no gene match: 6. CDR3 length: 14 residues. CDR3 region: CASSSTGVAQPQHF. As DNA, the CDR3 is TGTGCCAGCAGTTCTACAGGGGTAGCTCAGCCCCAGCATTTT.

The J gene is TRBJ1-2, the V gene TRBV5-5; D is perhaps TRBD1 (5 bases). The CDR3 length is 16 residues. Germline CDR1 SGHKS, CDR2 YYEKEE (reference sequence). V was shortened by 2 bases and J by 4 bases, with 18 bases between the two germline ends. DNA of the CDR3: TGTGCCAGCAGCTTACGGCAGGGCTCCCTTTTCTATGGCTACACCTTC. This sequence encodes CASSLRQGSLFYGYTF.

This clone turned up a few times. The chain carries TRBV6-5 and TRBJ2-7; D may be TRBD2 (6 bases). CDR3 size: 15 residues. The germline V gene encodes CDR1 MNHEY and CDR2 SVGAGI. Trimming removed 6 bases from V and 8 bases from J, with 23 bases in between. The CDR3 region is CASRPGPSETNKQYF. In DNA, the CDR3 is TGTGCCAGCAGACCCGGTCCTAGCGAAACTAACAAGCAGTACTTC.

This clone was detected only once. The chain uses TRBV9 and TRBJ1-6; 9 nucleotides agree with TRBD1. With 1 base clipped from V and 8 bases from J, the junction kept 10 bases outside the gene matches. From germline, CDR1 is SGDLS and CDR2 YYNGEE. CDR3 length: 17 residues. The CDR3 nucleotides read TGTGCCAGCAGCGTAACCCCCGGGACAGGGTTGGATTCACCCCTCCACTTT. Translation: CASSVTPGTGLDSPLHF.

The rearrangement links TRBV18 to TRBJ2-7; 11 bases match TRBD2. CDR3 length equals 18 residues. After removal of 3 bases from V and 5 bases from J, the junction contained 15 bases not matched to a gene. Germline V lookup: CDR1 KGHSH, CDR2 LQKENI. The CDR3 is CASSPMIISGGAGHEQYF. The CDR3 coding sequence is TGTGCCAGCTCACCTATGATCATTAGCGGGGGGGCCGGCCACGAGCAGTACTTC.

The genes are TRBV6-5 and TRBJ1-5, with D unresolved. V dropped 2 bases and J dropped 2 bases, with 13 bases sitting between them. Per germline, CDR1 MNHEY and CDR2 SVGAGI. This CDR3 region has 16 residues. The CDR3 spells CASSYGLPEGNQPQHF. The DNA for the CDR3 is TGTGCCAGCAGTTACGGTCTCCCCGAGGGCAATCAGCCCCAGCATTTT.

This clone was counted only a few times. This sequence joins TRBV15 and TRBJ2-1, with D perhaps matching TRBD2 (6 bases). Trimming left V 4 bases short and J 1 base short, with 11 bases between. The CDR3 consists of 15 residues. CDR1 and CDR2 (germline): LNHNV, YYDKDF (reference sequence). The CDR3 DNA sequence: TGTGCCACCAGCAACGGGGGAACATCCTACAATGAGCAGTTCTTC. This codes for CATSNGGTSYNEQFF.

This chain joins TRBV7-2 and TRBJ1-2; D perhaps matches TRBD1 (6 bases). V dropped 4 bases and J dropped 0 bases, with 21 bases sitting between them. Germline assignment: CDR1 SGHTA and CDR2 FQGNSA. CDR3 size: 18 residues. The CDR3 nucleotides read TGTGCCAGCAGCTCTAAACGGGACACCAGACCCACTAACTATGGCTACACCTTC. Its translation is CASSSKRDTRPTNYGYTF. Drawing the rest from reference TRBV7-2 and TRBJ1-2, the complete variable domain is GAGVSQSPSNKVTEKGKDVELRCDPISGHTALYWYRQSLGQGLEFLIYFQGNSAPDKSGLPSDRFSAERTGGSVSTLTIQRTQQEDSAVYLCASSSKRDTRPTNYGYTFGSGTRLTVV.

The chain has TRBV5-1 and TRBJ2-5; 12 bases agree with TRBD2. Germline CDR1 is SGHRS and CDR2 is YFSETQ. The CDR3 spans 17 residues. J gave up 8 bases and V 0 bases, and 11 bases lay outside the gene matches. CDR3 sequence (DNA): TGCGCCAGCAGCTTGGCTCTAGCGGGGGGGCTCCTAACCACCCAGTACTTC. It is translated as CASSLALAGGLLTTQYF.

This chain links TRBV30 with TRBJ1-2; D possibly corresponds to TRBD1 (6 bases). Trimming stripped 0 bases from V and 8 bases from J, with 19 bases between. Germline loops: CDR1 GTSNPN, CDR2 SVGIG (reference sequence). The CDR3 totals 15 residues. CDR3 bases: TGTGCCTGGAGTGTATTCCACAGGGCTCCGGAAGGCTACACCTTC. Translation gives CAWSVFHRAPEGYTF. Filled out from reference TRBV30 and TRBJ1-2, the complete variable domain reads SQTIHQWPATLVQPVGSPLSLECTVEGTSNPNLYWYRQAAGRGLQLLFYSVGIGQISSEVPQNLSASRPQDRQFILSSKKLLLSDSGFYLCAWSVFHRAPEGYTFGSGTRLTVV.

The chain couples TRBV7-3 to TRBJ2-3, with 11 bases that match TRBD1. The V segment lost 5 bases and the J segment 2 bases; nucleotides outside the gene matches: 6. The CDR3 is 16 residues long. Germline CDR1 SGHTA, CDR2 FQGTGA. CDR3 residues: CASSPGTGGFTDTQYF. CDR3 DNA sequence: TGTGCCAGCAGCCCCGGGACAGGGGGTTTCACAGATACGCAGTATTTT.

The chain combines TRBV6-5 with TRBJ2-7; 9 nucleotides agree with TRBD1. V shed 6 bases, J shed 3 bases, and the junction held 9 bases outside the gene matches. Germline V CDR1 and CDR2: MNHEY, SVGAGI. The CDR3 sequence is 15 residues long. The CDR3 nucleotides are TGTGCCAGCAGGCTACTAAGGGACAGGGTCTACGAGCAGTACTTC. Protein: CASRLLRDRVYEQYF.

The chain has TRBV10-3 and TRBJ2-7, with 9 bases fitting TRBD1. Germline values: CDR1 ENHRY, CDR2 SYGVKD. J gave up 2 bases and V 8 bases, and 1 base lay outside the gene matches. The CDR3 is 12 residues long. The CDR3 spells CAIGDRAYEQYF. The CDR3 DNA reads TGTGCCATCGGGGACAGGGCCTACGAGCAGTACTTC.

As DNA, the CDR3 is TGTGCCAGCAACCCGGGACAATTTAACTATGGCTACACCTTC. Protein sequence: CASNPGQFNYGYTF. This chain joins TRBV6-6 and TRBJ1-2, with TRBD1 as a possible D gene (6 bases). Trimming stripped 7 bases from V and 1 base from J, with 13 bases between. The germline V gene encodes CDR1 MNHNY and CDR2 SVGAGI (reference sequence). The CDR3 has 14 amino acids.

The chain is built from TRBV19 and TRBJ1-1, with TRBD1 identical over 9 bases. The CDR3 extends over 12 amino acids. V shed 7 bases, J shed 6 bases, and the junction held 3 bases outside the gene matches. Germline V gives CDR1 LNHDA, CDR2 SQIVND (reference sequence). The CDR3 reads CASKTGGAEAFF. CDR3 coding DNA: TGTGCCAGTAAGACAGGGGGGGCTGAAGCTTTCTTT. Variable domain in full (rest from reference TRBV19 and TRBJ1-1): DGGITQSPKYLFRKEGQNVTLSCEQNLNHDAMYWYRQDPGQGLRLIYYSQIVNDFQKGDIAEGYSVSREKKESFPLTVTSAQKNPTAFYLCASKTGGAEAFFGQGTRLTVV.

The chain links TRBV28 to TRBJ1-3, with D hard to call. CDR1 is MDHEN and CDR2 is SYDVKM in the germline V gene. CDR3 size: 13 residues. V gave up 6 bases and J gave up 2 bases, with 8 bases separating them. For the CDR3, the DNA is TGTGCCAGCAGCCCCCCGGCTGGAAACACCATATATTTT. It is translated as CASSPPAGNTIYF.

The V and J genes are TRBV19 and TRBJ1-3; D is unresolved. This CDR3 comprises 15 residues. Germline V gene sequence: CDR1 LNHDA, CDR2 SQIVND (reference sequence). Between the trimmed V and J ends, which lost 5 bases and 0 bases, there was a span of 11 bases. CDR3 nucleotide sequence: TGTGCCAGTAGTGTAACCGGAGCCTCTGGAAACACCATATATTTT. It codes for CASSVTGASGNTIYF.

This sequence joins TRBV19 and TRBJ1-2; the match to TRBD1 covers 7 bases. The CDR3 runs 14 residues. Losses at the gene ends were 2 bases for V and 3 bases for J; bases not matched to a gene: 3. Germline-derived CDR1 and CDR2 are LNHDA and SQIVND (reference sequence). The CDR3 DNA reads as TGTGCCAGTAGTATAAACAGGGGAGACTATGGCTACACCTTC. Translated, it gives CASSINRGDYGYTF.

The V gene is TRBV13, the J gene TRBJ2-2; maybe TRBD1 (5 bases). The CDR3 spans 14 residues. With 0 bases removed from V and 7 bases from J, the gap between germline ends came to 9 bases. Germline lookup yields CDR1 PRHDT and CDR2 FYEKMQ (reference sequence). In DNA, the CDR3 is TGTGCCAGCAGCTTAGGAGGGGTCGGCGGGGAGCTGTTTTTT. This sequence encodes CASSLGGVGGELFF.

The V call is TRBV6-6, the J call TRBJ1-1; D may be TRBD1 (5 bases). The CDR3 covers 13 residues. From germline, CDR1 is MNHNY and CDR2 SVGAGI (reference sequence). V was cut by 2 bases and J by 5 bases, with 9 bases left in between. In DNA form, the CDR3 reads TGTGCCAGCAGTTACCGCGGACAAACTGAAGCTTTCTTT. As protein: CASSYRGQTEAFF.

The sample holds one count of this clone. The rearrangement links TRBV5-6 to TRBJ2-5; TRBD2 matches 14 bases. The J call may be in error: the DNA end matches TRBJ2-7 better. The CDR3 is 16 residues long. Germline V CDR1 and CDR2: SGHDT, YYEEEE. The CDR3 DNA sequence: TGTGCCAGCAGCCCCAGACTAGCGGGGGGGCCCGACGAGCAGTACTTC. This encodes CASSPRLAGGPDEQYF.